This T cell receptor beta chain was identified in a study of cytomegalovirus exposure and HLA in healthy donors. Study results and limitations: It was taken for granted in presence/absence analyses that sequencing depth across donors was roughly uniform.

Between the trimmed V and J ends, which lost 5 bases and 4 bases, there was a span of 8 bases. The CDR3 sequence is 12 residues long. The germline V gene encodes CDR1 SGHAT and CDR2 FQNNGV. PCR employed 60 Vbeta and 13 Jbeta primers. The data were produced by immunoSEQ multiplex PCR, yet TCRdb's version contains in-frame clones alone and is incomplete. The table records about 97,000 clones, 73% of them present only once. Comments on this clone: Antigen specificity is unknown.

The source material was PBMCs. This chain links TRBV11-2 with TRBJ1-2, with D unclear. This TCR was recovered from a middle-aged man in good health and CMV-seronegative. CDR3 in DNA: TGTGCCAGCAGCCCAGATTCCTATGGCTACACCTTC. Protein product: CASSPDSYGYTF.